The source of this T cell receptor (beta chain) is a study of CD8+ T cells in alopecia areata. Notes on the study in general: An increase in clonality over normal scalp was evident in lesional scalp, especially alopecia totalis/universalis. Compared with mice, patients displayed less clear TCR sharing, possibly for HLA-related reasons.

This clone was counted between two and nine times. The antigen is unknown. RNA extraction was followed by reverse transcription into cDNA, which acted as the sequencing template. Clones were sequenced by immunoSEQ multiplex PCR, and TCRdb holds only the in-frame ones, with some missing. The data contain over 150,000 clones, about 56% of them singletons. PBMCs yielded sorted CD4+ and CD8+ T cells. Germline-derived CDR1 and CDR2 are SGHTA and FQGNSA. Trimming removed 1 base at V and 1 base at J, with 7 bases between. The CDR3 is 14 residues long. The sample taken for sequencing was CD8+ T cells sorted from blood. The V and J genes are TRBV7-2 and TRBJ2-5, with no clear D. The TCR comes from a human donor in good health. The CDR3 here is CASSLVPGQETQYF. For the CDR3, the DNA is TGTGCCAGCAGCTTAGTACCTGGCCAAGAGACCCAGTACTTC.